One and the same sample provided the 14 T cell receptor beta chains below, sequenced in a study of Graves' ophthalmopathy and Graves' hyperthyroidism. Amplification from RNA transcripts yielded the TCR beta CDR3 regions. First-round RT-PCR used HTBI primers; second-round multiplex PCR followed. TCRdb used MiXCR to reprocess the multiplex PCR reads, holding one entry per CDR3 protein. Here the sample spans 650,000 to 900,000 distinct CDR3 sequences, roughly two fifths being singletons. Sequenced input: peripheral blood. Every receptor here comes from an adult man with Graves' ophthalmopathy.

V is TRBV29-1 and J is TRBJ2-3, with a possible D match to TRBD2 (5 bases). V was cut by 6 bases and J by 0 bases, with 19 bases left in between. The CDR3 loop spans 16 amino acids. Germline assignment: CDR1 SQVTM and CDR2 ANQGSEA. The CDR3 sequence is CSVGPDFWESTDTQYF. CDR3 nucleotide sequence: TGCAGCGTCGGCCCGGATTTCTGGGAGAGCACAGATACGCAGTATTTT.

This clonotype occurred many times. The chain has TRBV2 and TRBJ2-2; 8 bases are shared with TRBD2. Germline CDR1 is SNHLY and CDR2 is FYNNEI. V gave up 7 bases and J gave up 0 bases; unmatched junction bases: 4. There are 15 residues in the CDR3. The CDR3 region has the DNA TGTGCCAGCAAGCGGGAGACATCGAACACCGGGGAGCTGTTTTTT. Residues: CASKRETSNTGELFF.

This clonotype was picked up a small number of times. This CDR3 reads CASSLGTGYENTEAFF. The CDR3 DNA follows: TGCGCCAGCAGCCTAGGGACAGGGTACGAGAACACTGAAGCTTTCTTT. The chain has TRBV5-1 and TRBJ1-1; TRBD1 matches at 9 bases. Germline CDR1 SGHRS, CDR2 YFSETQ. Trimming took 4 bases from V and 1 from J; bases not matched to a gene: 8. The CDR3 consists of 16 residues.

The chain has TRBV28 and TRBJ2-7, with 11 bases identical to TRBD2. Germline CDR1 MDHEN, CDR2 SYDVKM. Unmatched junction bases numbered 6, after V lost 5 bases and J lost 6 bases. The CDR3 loop spans 14 amino acids. CDR3 DNA: TGTGCCAGCAGTAGAGTAGCGGGAGGGGGCGAGCAGTACTTC. It codes for CASSRVAGGGEQYF.

Ten or more counts support this clonotype. The V call is TRBV2, the J call TRBJ1-3; D is unclear. Germline V CDR1 and CDR2: SNHLY, FYNNEI. The length of the CDR3 is 13 residues. Trimming stripped 6 bases from V and 0 bases from J, with 6 bases between. The CDR3 DNA sequence: TGTGCCAGCAGATTTCGCTCTGGAAACACCATATATTTT. Translated, it gives CASRFRSGNTIYF.

A few counts support this clonotype. This chain connects TRBV5-4 to TRBJ2-5, with unresolved D. Trimming took 2 bases from V and 0 from J, leaving 11 bases between them. The CDR3 has 15 amino acids. CDR1 is SGHNT and CDR2 is YYREEE in the germline V gene (reference sequence). DNA for the CDR3: TGTGCCAGCAGCTTAATTGCCAGGTACCAAGAGACCCAGTACTTC. Amino acids: CASSLIARYQETQYF. The full variable domain, its missing parts supplied by reference TRBV5-4 and TRBJ2-5, is ETGVTQSPTHLIKTRGQQVTLRCSSQSGHNTVSWYQQALGQGPQFIFQYYREEENGRGNFPPRFSGLQFPNYSSELNVNALELDDSALYLCASSLIARYQETQYFGPGTRLLVL.

The chain carries TRBV5-5 and TRBJ2-7; a weak D match, TRBD1 (6 bases). CDR1 SGHKS and CDR2 YYEKEE come from the germline V gene (reference sequence). This CDR3 region has 13 residues. V lost 0 bases and J lost 3, with 7 bases in between. CDR3 in amino acids: CASSLEGDYEQYF. The CDR3 DNA sequence: TGTGCCAGCAGCTTGGAGGGGGACTACGAGCAGTACTTC.

A remark on this clonotype: A much larger clone sits a single nucleotide away, making a read error possible. This chain uses TRBV7-2 with TRBJ1-3, with 8 bases that match TRBD1. CDR3 length: 16 amino acids. Germline V gene sequence: CDR1 SGHTA, CDR2 FQGNSA. The CDR3 DNA follows: TGTGCCAGCAGCCCTAGGGACAGGCTTTCTGGAGACACCATATATTTT. Translation gives CASSPRDRLSGDTIYF.

This clonotype was recorded a few times. This chain joins TRBV7-2 and TRBJ1-3; TRBD1 agrees at 8 bases. Trimming took 5 bases from V and 6 from J; bases not matched to a gene: 3. Germline V CDR1 and CDR2: SGHTA, FQGNSA. The CDR3 loop spans 13 amino acids. The CDR3 coding sequence is TGTGCCAGCAGCCCGACAGGGGAAAACACCATATATTTT. This codes for CASSPTGENTIYF.

This clonotype was counted ten times or more. This rearrangement joins TRBV29-1 to TRBJ1-1, with D possibly TRBD1 on 5 matching bases. Trimming pared 4 bases from V and 0 bases from J, leaving 12 bases between. This CDR3 comprises 14 residues. Germline assignment: CDR1 SQVTM and CDR2 ANQGSEA. The CDR3 reads CSVGGGRMNTEAFF. The CDR3 region has the DNA TGCAGCGTTGGGGGGGGACGGATGAACACTGAAGCTTTCTTT.

Ten or more counts support this clonotype. The chain is built from TRBV2 and TRBJ1-1; D is unresolved. The length of the CDR3 is 11 residues. V lost 9 bases, J lost 0 bases, and 5 bases lay in between. CDR1 is SNHLY and CDR2 is FYNNEI in the germline V gene. The CDR3 protein is CASFMNTEAFF. CDR3 sequence (DNA): TGTGCCAGTTTCATGAACACTGAAGCTTTCTTT.

The V gene is TRBV20-1, the J gene TRBJ2-5, with 12 bases aligning to TRBD2. Trimming cost V 2 bases and J 5 bases; bases outside gene matches: 3. The germline CDR1 and CDR2 sequences are DFQATT and SNEGSKA (reference sequence). This CDR3 spans 14 amino acids. This CDR3 reads CSARSLAGGETQYF. The CDR3 DNA reads TGCAGTGCTAGATCGCTAGCGGGAGGGGAGACCCAGTACTTC.

This clonotype occurred many times. The chain employs TRBV10-3 and TRBJ1-2; a weak D match, TRBD1 (6 bases). Germline values: CDR1 ENHRY, CDR2 SYGVKD. The V end was cut by 10 bases, the J end by 8 bases, with 20 bases between. CDR3 length equals 13 residues. CDR3 region: CATSRNRDLGYTF. The CDR3 region has the DNA TGTGCCACCTCACGGAACAGGGATCTAGGCTACACCTTC.

The CDR3 loop is CASSQIPGTATYGYTF. Written as DNA, the CDR3 is TGTGCCAGCAGCCAAATTCCCGGGACAGCCACCTATGGCTACACCTTC. The chain uses TRBV3-1 and TRBJ1-2; 7 nucleotides match TRBD1. Germline V gene sequence: CDR1 LGHDT, CDR2 YNNKEL (reference sequence). V shed 2 bases and J 4 bases; nucleotides not matched to a gene: 10. The CDR3 sequence is 16 residues long.